This T cell receptor beta chain stems from a study of immune cell composition in non-small cell lung cancer. The germline gives CDR1 SQVTM, CDR2 ANQGSEA. Deletions cut 7 bases from V and 8 bases from J, with 17 bases between. CDR3 length: 12 residues. Produced via immunoSEQ multiplex PCR; TCRdb's table is partial and in-frame only. The sample includes about 1,300 clones, about 88% of them seen just once. Sequencing was done on a sample of lung tumor tissue. The sequence came from a human donor with non-small cell lung cancer. The chain links TRBV29-1 to TRBJ1-2; the D gene is possibly TRBD1 (5 bases). This chain's CDR3 is CSARTTAGGYTF. As DNA, the CDR3 is TGCAGCGCACGGACAACTGCTGGCGGCTACACCTTC.